This record concerns one T cell receptor (beta chain) sequence. The target antigen is unknown. This entry is derived from a study of CD4 T cells in relation to SARS-CoV-2 and coronaviruses. Study background: The restricting HLA molecule for shared crossreactive spike epitopes was mapped. Regarding the study as a whole: Crossreactivity was assessed only for spike protein, not other viral proteins. Around 62% of donors had memory CD4+ clonotypes crossrecognizing SARS-CoV-2 and common cold coronavirus spike.

Generated by immunoSEQ multiplex PCR, the TCRdb table keeps only in-frame clones and is missing some. The repertoire holds tens of thousands of clones, with 85% to 95% as singletons. Before the COVID-19 pandemic, during about 2010-2018, CD4+ T cells were taken from unexposed donors. Naive and memory CD4+ T cells were separated from cryopreserved PBMCs. This CDR3 region has 13 residues. Germline lookup yields CDR1 SGHRS and CDR2 YFSETQ. Trimming removed 7 bases from V and 9 bases from J; junction bases left unmatched: 8. This chain connects TRBV5-1 to TRBJ2-1; 9 bases agree with TRBD2. The TCR was taken from a human donor in good health. Sample: naive CD4+ T cells from PBMCs. This sample's subset: naive CD4+ T cells isolated by negative enrichment. The CDR3 nucleotides read TGCGCCAGCGGCTCACTAGCGGGCGGTGAGCAGTTCTTC. Amino acid sequence: CASGSLAGGEQFF.